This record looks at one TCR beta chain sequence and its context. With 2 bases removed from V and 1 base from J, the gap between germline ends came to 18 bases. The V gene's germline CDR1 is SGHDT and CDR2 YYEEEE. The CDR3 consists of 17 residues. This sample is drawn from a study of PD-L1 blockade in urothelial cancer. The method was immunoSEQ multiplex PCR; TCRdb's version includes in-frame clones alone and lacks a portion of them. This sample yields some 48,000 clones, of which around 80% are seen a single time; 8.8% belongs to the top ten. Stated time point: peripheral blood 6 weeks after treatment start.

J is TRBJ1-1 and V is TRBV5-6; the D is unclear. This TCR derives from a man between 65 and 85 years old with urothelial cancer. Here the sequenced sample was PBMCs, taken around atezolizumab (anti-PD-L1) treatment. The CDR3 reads CASSLLRLDNPNTEAFF. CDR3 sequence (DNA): TGTGCCAGCAGCTTACTCCGCCTTGACAACCCGAACACTGAAGCTTTCTTT.